This T cell receptor (beta chain) emerged from a study of cytomegalovirus exposure and HLA in healthy donors. Notes on the study in general: In a later analysis, first-cohort TCR clusters were found to tend to co-occur in the approximately 120 validation repertoires.

Germline V lookup: CDR1 SGDLS, CDR2 YYNGEE. This CDR3 region has 14 residues. The V end lost 4 bases, the J end lost 2 bases, and 12 bases lay between the germline ends. Turning to this clone: The antigen remains unidentified.

The study drew the donors from its approximately 120-subject validation cohort, separate from the roughly 710-subject first cohort. Sequencing was performed with immunoSEQ multiplex PCR; in TCRdb, only in-frame clones are kept and a portion is missing. The data show tens of thousands of clones, about nine tenths seen once. V is TRBV9 and J is TRBJ1-1; weak D call: TRBD1 (5 bases). The clonotype was recovered from a man between 18 and 29 years old in good health and CMV-seronegative. Sequenced: PBMCs. The CDR3 nucleotides are TGTGCCAGCAGCCGCTTGGACACCAACACTGAAGCTTTCTTT. Amino acid sequence: CASSRLDTNTEAFF. Full variable domain (rest looked up from reference TRBV9 and TRBJ1-1): DSGVTQTPKHLITATGQRVTLRCSPRSGDLSVYWYQQSLDQGLQFLIQYYNGEERAKGNILERFSAQQFPDLHSELNLSSLELGDSALYFCASSRLDTNTEAFFGQGTRLTVV.